This entry features one T cell receptor (beta chain) sequence. Its antigen is unknown. In the PCR, 60 Vbeta and 13 Jbeta primers were used. Only in-frame clones appear in the TCRdb table, and some are missing; sequencing was by immunoSEQ multiplex PCR. The table records 150,000 or so clones, about 84% of them present only once. CDR1 and CDR2 from the germline V gene are SGDLS and YYNGEE. V lost 7 bases, J lost 1 base, and 9 bases stayed unmatched. This CDR3 comprises 15 residues. This entry is derived from a study of cytomegalovirus exposure and HLA in healthy donors. Study observations and caveats: In a later analysis, CMV-associated beta chains were mostly HLA-associated, it appeared. Immune exposure information comprised only CMV serostatus. Sequencing depth across donors, presence/absence analyses assumed, was roughly uniform.

At sampling all donors were nominally healthy, likely with unrecorded immune exposures. Sequencing was performed on PBMCs. The chain couples TRBV9 to TRBJ2-7, with 9 bases that match TRBD2. This TCR was sampled from a woman in her thirties or forties in good health and CMV-seropositive. This CDR3 is CASSETSGPSYEQYF. The CDR3 nucleotides read TGTGCCAGCTCCGAGACTAGCGGACCTTCCTACGAGCAGTACTTC. The full variable domain, in which reference TRBV9 and TRBJ2-7 provide the parts outside the CDR3, is DSGVTQTPKHLITATGQRVTLRCSPRSGDLSVYWYQQSLDQGLQFLIQYYNGEERAKGNILERFSAQQFPDLHSELNLSSLELGDSALYFCASSETSGPSYEQYFGPGTRLTVT.